This T cell receptor beta chain was obtained from a study of OX40 agonist ivuxolimab in advanced cancers. Germline V lookup: CDR1 MNHNS, CDR2 SASEGT. V lost 6 bases to trimming and J lost 9 bases; unmatched junction nucleotides: 13. The CDR3 runs 15 residues. Assay used: immunoSEQ multiplex PCR; TCRdb lists only in-frame clones, some missing. The sample yields roughly 80,000 clones, over 75% seen once. The sample here was CD4+ or CD8+ T cells sorted from blood, taken in a trial of the OX40 agonist ivuxolimab. This chain uses TRBV6-1 with TRBJ2-1; the match to TRBD1 covers 8 bases. This sequence was found in an adult with an advanced solid tumor such as melanoma, head and neck, liver or kidney cancer. The CDR3 sequence is CASRPGTGGMSEQFF. CDR3 nucleotides: TGTGCCAGCAGACCCGGGACAGGAGGTATGTCTGAGCAGTTCTTC.